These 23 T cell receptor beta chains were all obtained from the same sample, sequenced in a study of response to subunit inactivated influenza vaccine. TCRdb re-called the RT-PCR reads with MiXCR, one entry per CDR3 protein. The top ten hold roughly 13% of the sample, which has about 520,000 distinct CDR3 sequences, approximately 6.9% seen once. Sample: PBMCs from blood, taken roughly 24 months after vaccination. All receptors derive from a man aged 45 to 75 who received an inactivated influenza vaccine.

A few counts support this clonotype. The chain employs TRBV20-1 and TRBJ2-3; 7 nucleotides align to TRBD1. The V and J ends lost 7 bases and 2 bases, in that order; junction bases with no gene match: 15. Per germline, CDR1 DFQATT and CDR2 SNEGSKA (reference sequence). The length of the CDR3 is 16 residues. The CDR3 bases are TGCAGTGGCATCAGAGGAGGCCAGGGGGTCACAGATACGCAGTATTTT. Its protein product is CSGIRGGQGVTDTQYF.

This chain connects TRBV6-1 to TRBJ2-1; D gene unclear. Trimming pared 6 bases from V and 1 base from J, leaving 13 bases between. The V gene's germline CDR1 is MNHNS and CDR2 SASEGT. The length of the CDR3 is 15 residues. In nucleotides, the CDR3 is TGTGCCAGCAGCGGCCAGGCAGAATCCTACAATGAGCAGTTCTTC. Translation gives CASSGQAESYNEQFF.

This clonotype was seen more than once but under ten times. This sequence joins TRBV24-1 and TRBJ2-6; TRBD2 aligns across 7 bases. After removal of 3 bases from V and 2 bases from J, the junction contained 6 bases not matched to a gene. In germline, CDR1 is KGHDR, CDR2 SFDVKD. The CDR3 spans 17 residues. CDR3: CATSDRDYVTGANVLTF. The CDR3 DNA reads TGTGCCACCAGTGATCGGGACTATGTCACTGGGGCCAACGTCCTGACTTTC.

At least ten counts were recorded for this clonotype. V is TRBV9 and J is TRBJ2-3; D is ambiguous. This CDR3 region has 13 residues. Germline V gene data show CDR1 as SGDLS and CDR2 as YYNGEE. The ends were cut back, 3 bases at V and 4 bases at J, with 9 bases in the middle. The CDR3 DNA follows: TGTGCCAGCAGCGGGAACTTACCAGATACGCAGTATTTT. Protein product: CASSGNLPDTQYF.

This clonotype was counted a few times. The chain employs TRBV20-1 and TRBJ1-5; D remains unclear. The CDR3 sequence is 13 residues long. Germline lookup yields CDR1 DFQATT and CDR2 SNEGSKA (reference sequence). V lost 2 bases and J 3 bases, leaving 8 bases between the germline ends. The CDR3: CSARSTNNQPQHF. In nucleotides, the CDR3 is TGCAGTGCTAGAAGCACCAACAATCAGCCCCAGCATTTT.

The CDR3 here is CASGGQPNTEAFF. In DNA, the CDR3 is TGTGCCAGCGGTGGGCAGCCGAACACTGAAGCTTTCTTT. The chain uses TRBV6-1 and TRBJ1-1; D is undetermined. Germline loops: CDR1 MNHNS, CDR2 SASEGT. The length of the CDR3 is 13 residues. V lost 8 bases to trimming and J lost 1 base, with 11 bases between them.

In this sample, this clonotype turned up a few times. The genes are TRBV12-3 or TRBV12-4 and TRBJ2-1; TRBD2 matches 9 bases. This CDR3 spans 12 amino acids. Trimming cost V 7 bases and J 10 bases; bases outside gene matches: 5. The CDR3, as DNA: TGTGCCAGCAAAACTAGCGGGCGCGAGCAGTTCTTC. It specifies CASKTSGREQFF.

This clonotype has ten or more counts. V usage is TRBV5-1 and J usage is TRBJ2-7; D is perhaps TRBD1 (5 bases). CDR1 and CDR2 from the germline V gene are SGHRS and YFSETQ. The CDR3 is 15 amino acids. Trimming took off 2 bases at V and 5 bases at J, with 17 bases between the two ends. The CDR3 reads CASSLTWTRPHEQYF. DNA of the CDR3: TGCGCCAGCAGCTTAACCTGGACACGGCCTCACGAGCAGTACTTC.

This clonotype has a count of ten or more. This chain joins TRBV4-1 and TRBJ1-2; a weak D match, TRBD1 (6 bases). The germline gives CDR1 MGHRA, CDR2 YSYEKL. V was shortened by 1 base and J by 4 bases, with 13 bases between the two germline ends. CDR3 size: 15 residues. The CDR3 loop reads CASSQALTGFYGYTF. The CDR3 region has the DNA TGCGCCAGCAGCCAAGCCCTTACAGGGTTCTATGGCTACACCTTC.

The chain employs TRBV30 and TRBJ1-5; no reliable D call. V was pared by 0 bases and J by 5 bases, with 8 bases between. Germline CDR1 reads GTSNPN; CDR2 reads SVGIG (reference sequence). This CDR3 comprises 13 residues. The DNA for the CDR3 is TGTGCCTGGAGTGTAGGACGGGATCAGCCCCAGCATTTT. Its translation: CAWSVGRDQPQHF.

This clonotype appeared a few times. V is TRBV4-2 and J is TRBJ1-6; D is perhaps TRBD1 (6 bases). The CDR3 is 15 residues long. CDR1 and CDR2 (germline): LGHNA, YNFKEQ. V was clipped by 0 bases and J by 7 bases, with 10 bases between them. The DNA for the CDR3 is TGTGCCAGCAGCCAAGAACAGGGAGAAAATTCACCCCTCCACTTT. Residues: CASSQEQGENSPLHF.

This CDR3 reads CSGRQGTTYEQYF. CDR3 nucleotide sequence: TGCAGTGGCAGACAGGGAACAACCTACGAGCAGTACTTC. The rearrangement uses TRBV20-1 and TRBJ2-7; 7 positions match TRBD1. The V and J ends lost 7 bases and 2 bases, in that order; junction bases with no gene match: 8. CDR1 is DFQATT, CDR2 SNEGSKA, per germline (reference sequence). The CDR3 runs 13 residues.

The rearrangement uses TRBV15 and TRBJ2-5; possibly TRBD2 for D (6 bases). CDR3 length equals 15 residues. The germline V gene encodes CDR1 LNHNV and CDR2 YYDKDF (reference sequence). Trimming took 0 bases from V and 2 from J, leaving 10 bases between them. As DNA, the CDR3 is TGTGCCACCAGCAGAGAGGGGGGAATGCAAGAGACCCAGTACTTC. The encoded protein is CATSREGGMQETQYF.

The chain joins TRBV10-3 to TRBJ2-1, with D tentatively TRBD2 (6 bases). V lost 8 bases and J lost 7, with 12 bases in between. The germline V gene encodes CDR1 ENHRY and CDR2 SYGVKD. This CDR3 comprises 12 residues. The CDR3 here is CAISSAGNEQFF. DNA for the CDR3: TGTGCCATCTCCAGTGCGGGGAATGAGCAGTTCTTC.

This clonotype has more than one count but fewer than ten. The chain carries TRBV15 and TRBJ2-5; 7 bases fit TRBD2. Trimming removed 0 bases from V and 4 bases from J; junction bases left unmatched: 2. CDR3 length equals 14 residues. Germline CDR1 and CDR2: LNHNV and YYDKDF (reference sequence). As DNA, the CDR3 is TGTGCCACCAGCAGAGAACGCGGGGGAGAGACCCAGTACTTC. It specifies CATSRERGGETQYF. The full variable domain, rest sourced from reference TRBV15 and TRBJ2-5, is DAMVIQNPRYQVTQFGKPVTLSCSQTLNHNVMYWYQQKSSQAPKLLFHYYDKDFNNEADTPDNFQSRRPNTSFCFLDIRSPGLGDTAMYLCATSRERGGETQYFGPGTRLLVL.

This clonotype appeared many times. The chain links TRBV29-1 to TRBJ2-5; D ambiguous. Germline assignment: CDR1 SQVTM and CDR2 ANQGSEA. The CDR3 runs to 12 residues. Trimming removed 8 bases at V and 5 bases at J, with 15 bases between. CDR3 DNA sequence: TGCAGCTTTTCGGGCGTTGATGAGACCCAGTACTTC. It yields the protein CSFSGVDETQYF. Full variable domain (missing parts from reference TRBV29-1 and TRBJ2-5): SAVISQKPSRDICQRGTSLTIQCQVDSQVTMMFWYRQQPGQSLTLIATANQGSEATYESGFVIDKFPISRPNLTFSTLTVSNMSPEDSSIYLCSFSGVDETQYFGPGTRLLVL.

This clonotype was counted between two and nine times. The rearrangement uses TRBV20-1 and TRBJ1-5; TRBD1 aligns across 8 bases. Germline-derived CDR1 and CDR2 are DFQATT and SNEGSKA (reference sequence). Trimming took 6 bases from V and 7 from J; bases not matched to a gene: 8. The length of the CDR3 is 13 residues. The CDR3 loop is CSAAQGAKQPQHF. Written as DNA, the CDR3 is TGCAGTGCAGCCCAGGGGGCAAAGCAGCCCCAGCATTTT.

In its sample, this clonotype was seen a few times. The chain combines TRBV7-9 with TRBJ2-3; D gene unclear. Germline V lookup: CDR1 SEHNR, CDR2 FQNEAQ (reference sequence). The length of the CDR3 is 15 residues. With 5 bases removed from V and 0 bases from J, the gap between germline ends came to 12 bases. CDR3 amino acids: CASSRTQGSTDTQYF. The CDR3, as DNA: TGTGCCAGCAGCCGCACCCAAGGGAGCACAGATACGCAGTATTTT.

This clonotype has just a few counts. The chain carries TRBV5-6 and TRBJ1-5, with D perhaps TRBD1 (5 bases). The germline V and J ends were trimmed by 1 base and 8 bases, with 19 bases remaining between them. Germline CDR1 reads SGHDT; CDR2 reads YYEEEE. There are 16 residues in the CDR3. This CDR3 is CASSLRGPGGFEPQHF. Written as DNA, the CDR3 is TGTGCCAGCAGCTTGAGAGGCCCGGGGGGATTTGAGCCCCAGCATTTT.

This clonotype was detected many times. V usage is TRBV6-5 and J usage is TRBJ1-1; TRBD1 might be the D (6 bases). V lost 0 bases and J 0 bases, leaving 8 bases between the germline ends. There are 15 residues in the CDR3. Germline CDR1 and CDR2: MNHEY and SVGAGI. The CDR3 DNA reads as TGTGCCAGCAGTTACTCCGGGGGCCTGAACACTGAAGCTTTCTTT. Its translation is CASSYSGGLNTEAFF.

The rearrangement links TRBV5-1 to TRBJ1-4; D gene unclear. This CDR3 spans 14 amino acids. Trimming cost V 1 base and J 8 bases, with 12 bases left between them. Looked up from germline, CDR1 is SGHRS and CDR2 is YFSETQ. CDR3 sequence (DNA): TGCGCCAGCAGCTTGAAGATACCCGACGAAAAACTGTTTTTT. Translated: CASSLKIPDEKLFF.

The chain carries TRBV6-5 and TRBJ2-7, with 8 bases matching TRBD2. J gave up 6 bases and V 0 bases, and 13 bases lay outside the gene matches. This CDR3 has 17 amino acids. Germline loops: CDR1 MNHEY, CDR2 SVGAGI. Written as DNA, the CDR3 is TGTGCCAGCAGTTACTCGATAGCAGCGGGAGACCAAAGCGAGCAGTACTTC. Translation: CASSYSIAAGDQSEQYF.

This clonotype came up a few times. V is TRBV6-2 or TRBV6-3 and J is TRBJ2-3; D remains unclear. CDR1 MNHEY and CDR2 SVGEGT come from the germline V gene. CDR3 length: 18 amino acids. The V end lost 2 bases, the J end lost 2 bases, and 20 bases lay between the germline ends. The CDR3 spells CASSYESRRPVFTDTQYF. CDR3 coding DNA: TGTGCCAGCAGTTACGAGTCAAGAAGACCAGTCTTCACAGATACGCAGTATTTT.